This T cell receptor beta chain was retrieved from a study of T-cell memory formation after mild COVID-19 (TCRdb year 2021). For context, the study as a whole: TCR sequence clusters from the two donors were found to be largely donor specific. In two donors, T-cell clones that expanded and contracted after mild COVID-19 were tracked by sequencing TCRalpha and TCRbeta repertoires over time. Two young, previously healthy adult volunteers, one female and one male, were included in the cohort.

This clonotype appeared a few times. Its antigen is not yet known. The record has no base qualities; no much larger clone is one base away. Ficoll-Paque density gradient centrifugation was the method used to isolate PBMCs. The research as a whole found: The second-wave clones that peaked on day 37 were not confirmed to be SARS-CoV-2 specific. Contracting CD4+ clones were located mainly in the CM and EM memory subsets, whereas CD8+ clones were found to be enriched in EMRA. The study covered only a couple of mild cases, and larger cohorts including severe cases with pre-infection samples were considered necessary. Clones that contracted from day 15 to 85 showed balanced CD4/CD8 phenotypes, whereas a second wave of clones that expanded from day 15 to 37 leaned towards CD4+. Some responding clones were found in pre-infection memory, which suggests that pre-existing cross-reactive memory T cells took part in the SARS-CoV-2 response.

Instrument on record: Illumina NovaSeq 6000. Using 5'RACE with constant-segment primers, TCRalpha and TCRbeta cDNA libraries were constructed, with sample barcodes and unique molecular identifiers added in the process. Trizol reagent was used to extract RNA from every sample. Amplification of the libraries took two PCR steps, and the second step added a second sample barcode plus Illumina TruSeq adapters. The libraries were sequenced on an Illumina NovaSeq using 2 x 150 bp paired-end reads. The source study handled its data this way. Reads were demultiplexed and collapsed into UMI-guided consensus sequences with migec v1.2.7. With mixcr v2.1.11, UMI consensuses were aligned to TRA and TRB V and J templates and assembled into clonotypes. Expanded or contracted clonotypes were those called significant by both edgeR and NoisET, with noise models trained on biological replicates. For edgeR calls, the cutoffs were a false discovery rate-adjusted p below 0.01 and a log2 fold-change threshold of 1. As an exploratory analysis of dynamics, max-normalized trajectories of the 1000 most abundant clonotypes were examined by PCA with hierarchical clustering. Separately sequenced CD4+ and CD8+ repertoires were used to assign a CD4 or CD8 phenotype to each responding clone. TCRdb reprocessing: public reads trimmed at Q25 with fastp, clones called with MiXCR, in-frame beta chains kept. Rows are unified per CDR3 protein, each entry keeping the most common DNA and genes. The V and J calls here are based on TCRdb, not the publication. The sample records 120,000 to 150,000 distinct CDR3 sequences, 15% to 20% of which are singletons. The ten largest clones represent 2% to 2.5% of the sample.

Sequencing input: PBMCs or a T cell subset sorted from them (not recorded which). The source of this sequence is an adult woman who had mild COVID-19 (a few samples of this study predate the infection). The sample titles of this study are shuffled in the database, so cell type and time point are left out; the donor was told from shared clones.

The DNA sequence is TGTGCCAGCAGCTTCAGCTTGGGGACAAGCAATCAGCCCCAGCATTTT. Translation gives CASSFSLGTSNQPQHF. The chain was built from TRBV7-9 and TRBJ1-5; TRBD1 might be the D gene, on 6 matching bases. The CDR3 covers 16 residues, taking in both the cysteine and the phenylalanine. Only the CDR3 DNA stays, 48 bases, in frame from base 1. CDR1 SEHNR and CDR2 FQNEAQ are derived from the germline V gene (reference sequence). V and J are truncated by 3 bases and 1 base respectively, leaving an intervening sequence of 13 bases. Reference TRBV7-9 and TRBJ1-5 proteins supply the regions before and after the CDR3; the full variable domain is: DTGVSQNPRHKITKRGQNVTFRCDPISEHNRLYWYRQTLGQGPEFLTYFQNEAQLEKSRLLSDRFSAERPKGSFSTLEIQRTEQGDSAMYLCASSFSLGTSNQPQHFGDGTRLSIL.